These 20 T cell receptor beta chains were sequenced from one sample in a study of CD8 T cells in Susac syndrome. Random hexamers primed reverse transcription of roughly 0.45 to 1 ug RNA. TCRdb re-analysed the immunoSEQ multiplex PCR reads in MiXCR, keeping a single row per CDR3 protein. The profile shows about 440,000 distinct CDR3 sequences, around 83% of them singletons. The sample comprised CD8+ T cells from PBMCs. Every receptor here comes from a human donor with multiple sclerosis.

The chain carries TRBV27 and TRBJ2-1, with D perhaps given as TRBD1 or TRBD2 (6 bases each). Trimming shortened V by 1 base and J by 7 bases, and 11 bases separated the two germline ends. CDR1 MNHEY and CDR2 SMNVEV come from the germline V gene (reference sequence). The CDR3 covers 14 residues. In DNA, the CDR3 is TGTGCCAGCAGTTTATTGGGGGGCGGGAATGAGCAGTTCTTC. Encoded protein: CASSLLGGGNEQFF.

V gene TRBV6-5 combines with J gene TRBJ2-7, with D perhaps TRBD1 (6 bases). Trimming left V 5 bases short and J 7 bases short, with 12 bases between. The length of the CDR3 is 12 residues. CDR1 is MNHEY, CDR2 SVGAGI, per germline. CDR3 protein: CASSPSQGEQYF. In DNA, the CDR3 is TGTGCCAGCAGTCCTTCTCAGGGGGAGCAGTACTTC.

The chain links TRBV10-3 to TRBJ1-5; the D is unclear. V lost 0 bases and J lost 10, with 13 bases in between. CDR3 size: 14 residues. Germline-derived CDR1 and CDR2 are ENHRY and SYGVKD. The CDR3 DNA follows: TGTGCCATCAGTGAGTCGAGTTTCCGGGATCCCCAGCATTTT. It codes for CAISESSFRDPQHF.

This clonotype was observed a few times. V and J are TRBV27 and TRBJ2-7; D is uncertain. Per the germline V gene, CDR1 is MNHEY and CDR2 is SMNVEV (reference sequence). CDR3 length equals 14 residues. V gave up 5 bases and J gave up 1 base, with 12 bases separating them. In DNA form, the CDR3 reads TGTGCCAGCAGTCTCCCGACACAATCCTACGAGCAGTACTTC. As protein: CASSLPTQSYEQYF.

This clonotype appeared a few times. The chain employs TRBV4-2 and TRBJ1-1; D possibly corresponds to TRBD1 (6 bases). This CDR3 is built from 15 residues. V lost 0 bases and J 4 bases, leaving 12 bases between the germline ends. Germline V CDR1 and CDR2: LGHNA, YNFKEQ. DNA for the CDR3: TGTGCCAGCAGCCAAGATCCCGGGGGCGGCACTGAAGCTTTCTTT. Translating it yields CASSQDPGGGTEAFF.

This clonotype was detected only once. V is TRBV5-1 and J is TRBJ2-1; possibly TRBD1 for D (5 bases). Germline V gene data show CDR1 as SGHRS and CDR2 as YFSETQ. The CDR3 totals 16 residues. Trimming stripped 2 bases from V and 1 base from J, with 13 bases between. The CDR3 is CASSLSTEESYNEQFF. Here the CDR3 DNA reads TGCGCCAGCAGCTTATCGACAGAGGAGTCCTACAATGAGCAGTTCTTC.

The V call is TRBV4-1, the J call TRBJ2-1, with D unclear. This CDR3 spans 15 amino acids. Per germline, CDR1 MGHRA and CDR2 YSYEKL. V lost 0 bases and J lost 0, with 6 bases in between. CDR3 loop: CASSQEGNSYNEQFF. The CDR3, as DNA: TGCGCCAGCAGCCAAGAAGGTAACTCCTACAATGAGCAGTTCTTC.

J is TRBJ2-7 and V is TRBV4-1, with D maybe TRBD2 (5 bases). The germline CDR1 and CDR2 sequences are MGHRA and YSYEKL. The CDR3 length is 14 residues. The V end was cut by 1 base, the J end by 1 base, with 8 bases between. CDR3 loop: CASSQGIASYEQYF. The CDR3, as DNA: TGCGCCAGCAGCCAAGGGATAGCGTCCTACGAGCAGTACTTC.

The V call is TRBV27, the J call TRBJ2-7; either TRBD1 or TRBD2 may supply D (5 bases each). This CDR3 has 14 residues. V was cut by 2 bases and J by 0 bases, with 8 bases left in between. Germline V gene lookup returns CDR1 MNHEY and CDR2 SMNVEV (reference sequence). CDR3 residues: CASSLIGTSYEQYF. The CDR3 nucleotides are TGTGCCAGCAGTTTAATCGGGACCTCCTACGAGCAGTACTTC.

CDR3 sequence reads: CASSLVASGDYNEQFF. The DNA of the CDR3 is TGTGCCAGCAGCTTAGTTGCCAGCGGGGATTACAATGAGCAGTTCTTC. The chain combines TRBV7-9 with TRBJ2-1; TRBD2 aligns across 7 bases. V lost 1 base, J lost 4 bases, and 7 bases stayed unmatched. The CDR3 consists of 16 residues. CDR1 and CDR2 from the germline V gene are SEHNR and FQNEAQ (reference sequence).

The chain carries TRBV4-1 and TRBJ1-2; D gene unclear. Deletions cut 0 bases from V and 3 bases from J, with 8 bases between. The CDR3 contains 14 residues. Per the germline V gene, CDR1 is MGHRA and CDR2 is YSYEKL. CDR3 sequence reads: CASSQDIQYYGYTF. CDR3 coding DNA: TGCGCCAGCAGCCAAGATATTCAGTACTATGGCTACACCTTC.

In regard to this clonotype: The conserved closing phenylalanine or tryptophan is absent in this CDR3, likely reflecting a read error. The rearrangement uses TRBV4-1 and TRBJ1-1; 8 nucleotides match TRBD1. The germline V gene encodes CDR1 MGHRA and CDR2 YSYEKL. V was clipped by 4 bases and J by 7 bases; unmatched bases: 11. The CDR3 is made up of 15 amino acids. DNA for the CDR3: TGCGCCAGCAGCCCGAAGACAGGGGCGACAGATGAAGCTTTCCTT. Translating it yields CASSPKTGATDEAFL.

This chain uses TRBV19 with TRBJ2-3, with 7 positions matching TRBD2. The J segment lost 2 bases and the V segment lost 3 bases, leaving 2 bases of the junction unmatched. CDR1 and CDR2 (germline): LNHDA, SQIVND (reference sequence). CDR3 length: 14 amino acids. The CDR3 protein is CASSILAATDTQYF. The CDR3 DNA reads TGTGCCAGTAGTATCCTAGCGGCCACAGATACGCAGTATTTT.

This clonotype was seen a single time. The gene calls are TRBV2 and TRBJ2-2; 8 nucleotides match TRBD2. The V segment lost 6 bases and the J segment 3 bases; nucleotides outside the gene matches: 9. The CDR3 consists of 16 residues. In germline, CDR1 is SNHLY, CDR2 FYNNEI. CDR3: CASSIWISGDTGELFF. As DNA, the CDR3 is TGTGCCAGCAGCATTTGGATTAGCGGGGACACCGGGGAGCTGTTTTTT.

The chain employs TRBV4-2 and TRBJ1-3; D uncertain. The CDR3 spans 18 residues. V was shortened by 0 bases and J by 0 bases, with 15 bases between the two germline ends. Germline V gene data show CDR1 as LGHNA and CDR2 as YNFKEQ. The CDR3 loop reads CASSQDWRSVSSGNTIYF. The CDR3 region has the DNA TGTGCCAGCAGCCAAGATTGGAGGTCAGTGTCCTCTGGAAACACCATATATTTT.

The genes are TRBV28 and TRBJ2-7; 9 bases match TRBD1. Per germline, CDR1 MDHEN and CDR2 SYDVKM. V lost 3 bases and J lost 4; bases outside the gene matches: 10. The CDR3 sequence is 16 residues long. In DNA, the CDR3 is TGTGCCAGCAGTTTTAGTCCGGACAGGGGTGGGTACGAGCAGTACTTC. Its protein product is CASSFSPDRGGYEQYF.

The chain employs TRBV7-9 and TRBJ1-1; D unclear. The CDR3 extends over 14 amino acids. Germline-derived CDR1 and CDR2 are SEHNR and FQNEAQ (reference sequence). Trimming took off 3 bases at V and 0 bases at J, with 8 bases between the two ends. The CDR3 spells CASSFSTLNTEAFF. The CDR3 nucleotides read TGTGCCAGCAGCTTTTCGACCCTGAACACTGAAGCTTTCTTT.

V usage is TRBV25-1 and J usage is TRBJ2-1, with TRBD2 as a possible D gene (5 bases). The germline V gene has CDR1 MGHDK and CDR2 SYGVNS. The CDR3 runs to 16 residues. V was clipped by 4 bases and J by 4 bases, with 17 bases between them. CDR3 residues: CASSAQGSLFYNEQFF. The DNA of the CDR3 is TGTGCCAGCAGTGCCCAAGGGAGTCTTTTTTACAATGAGCAGTTCTTC.

The chain combines TRBV11-2 with TRBJ1-4; D is uncertain. Deletions cut 0 bases from V and 0 bases from J, with 14 bases between. The CDR3 contains 18 residues. Germline V CDR1 and CDR2: SGHAT, FQNNGV. This chain's CDR3 is CASSLDLPAPATNEKLFF. CDR3 in DNA: TGTGCCAGCAGCTTAGATCTTCCGGCCCCTGCAACTAATGAAAAACTGTTTTTT.

The chain combines TRBV4-1 with TRBJ2-1, with 15 bases lining up with TRBD2. The CDR3 consists of 21 residues. The germline V gene has CDR1 MGHRA and CDR2 YSYEKL. The V gene end was trimmed by 3 bases and the J gene end by 0 bases; junction bases not matched to a gene: 12. This CDR3 reads CASSQHGGTSGGKSSYNEQFF. The DNA of the CDR3 is TGCGCCAGCAGCCAGCATGGCGGGACTAGCGGGGGGAAGAGCTCCTACAATGAGCAGTTCTTC.